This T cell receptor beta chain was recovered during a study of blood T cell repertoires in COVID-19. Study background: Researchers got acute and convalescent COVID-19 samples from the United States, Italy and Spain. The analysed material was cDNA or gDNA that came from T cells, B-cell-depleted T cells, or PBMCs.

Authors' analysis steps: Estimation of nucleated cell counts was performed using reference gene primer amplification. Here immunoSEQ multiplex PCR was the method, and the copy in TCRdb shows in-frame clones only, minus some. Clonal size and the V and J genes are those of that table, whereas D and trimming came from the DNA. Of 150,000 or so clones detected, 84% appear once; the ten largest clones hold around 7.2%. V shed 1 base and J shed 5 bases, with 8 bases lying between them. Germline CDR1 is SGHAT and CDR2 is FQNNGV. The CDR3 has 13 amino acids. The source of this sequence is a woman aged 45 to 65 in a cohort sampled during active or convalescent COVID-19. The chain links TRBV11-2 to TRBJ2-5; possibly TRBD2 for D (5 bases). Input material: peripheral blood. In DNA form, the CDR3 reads TGTGCCAGCAGCTTAGCGGGGTGGGAGACCCAGTACTTC. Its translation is CASSLAGWETQYF. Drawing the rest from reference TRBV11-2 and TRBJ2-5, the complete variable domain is EAGVAQSPRYKIIEKRQSVAFWCNPISGHATLYWYQQILGQGPKLLIQFQNNGVVDDSQLPKDRFSAERLKGVDSTLKIQPAKLEDSAVYLCASSLAGWETQYFGPGTRLLVL.